The rows below give T cell receptor beta chains drawn from one sample of a study of CXCR3-negative and CXCR3-positive naive CD8 T cells. TCRdb reanalyzed the 5' RACE reads, giving one entry per CDR3 protein sequence and no DNA. The sample totals 5,000 to 6,500 distinct CDR3 sequences; its top ten clones hold around 2%. Sequencing input: naive CXCR3- CD8+ T cells from blood. Receptors were obtained from a human donor in good health. Some clones in this sample may be carry-over from other donors' samples. CDR3s include the opening cysteine and the closing phenylalanine or tryptophan. Clone size is not always given. Where it is, it says once, few, many or a class for expanded clones.

V	J	size	CDR3
TRBV6-5	TRBJ1-1	medium-sized	CASSAPGQGYGAFF
TRBV9	TRBJ1-5	NA	CASSVGGMGNQPQHF
TRBV2	TRBJ2-3	NA	CASSPGTATSTDTQYF
TRBV20-1	TRBJ2-2	medium-sized	CSARAPGELFF
TRBV4-2	TRBJ1-1	NA	CASSQAGGITEAFF
TRBV7-2	TRBJ2-7	medium-sized	CASSSSGTTYEQYF
TRBV7-8	TRBJ1-1	NA	CASSSSPNTEAFF
TRBV20-1	TRBJ2-7	medium-sized	CSASDFSYEQYF
TRBV15	TRBJ2-1	medium-sized	CATSGSDGGYNEQFF
TRBV29-1	TRBJ1-1	NA	CSVVTGTEAFF
TRBV27	TRBJ1-4	NA	CASSLTGGDEKLFF
TRBV5-6	TRBJ2-7	medium-sized	CASSLVSGTDNEQYF
TRBV7-8	TRBJ1-2	NA	CASSLYRGDYGYTF
TRBV2	TRBJ2-3	medium-sized	CASSEAQTSTDTQYF
TRBV20-1	TRBJ2-7	medium-sized	CSARETYEQYF
TRBV7-9	TRBJ1-4	NA	CASSSPAGQGKGVNEKLFF
TRBV11-2	TRBJ1-5	NA	CASQQGGGQPQHF
TRBV9	TRBJ2-7	medium-sized	CASSVDSSYEQYF
TRBV20-1	TRBJ2-3	medium-sized	CSAKGAADTQYF
TRBV29-1	TRBJ2-7	medium-sized	CSVLTGLTYEQYF